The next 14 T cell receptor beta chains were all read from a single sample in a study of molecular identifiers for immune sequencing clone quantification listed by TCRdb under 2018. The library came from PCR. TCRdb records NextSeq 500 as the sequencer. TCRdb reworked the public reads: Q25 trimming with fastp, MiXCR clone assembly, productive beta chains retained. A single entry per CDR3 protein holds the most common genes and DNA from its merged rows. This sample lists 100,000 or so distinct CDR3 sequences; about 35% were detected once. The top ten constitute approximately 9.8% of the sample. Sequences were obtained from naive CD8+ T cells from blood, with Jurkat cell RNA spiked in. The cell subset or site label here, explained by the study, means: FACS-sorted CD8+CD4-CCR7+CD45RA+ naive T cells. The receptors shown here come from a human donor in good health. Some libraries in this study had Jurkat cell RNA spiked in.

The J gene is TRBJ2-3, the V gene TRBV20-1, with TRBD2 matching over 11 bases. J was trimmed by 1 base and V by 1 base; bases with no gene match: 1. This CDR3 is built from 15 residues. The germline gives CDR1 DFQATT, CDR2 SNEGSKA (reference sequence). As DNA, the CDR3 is TGCAGTGCTAGAGTACTAGCGGGAGGCACAGATACGCAGTATTTT. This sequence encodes CSARVLAGGTDTQYF.

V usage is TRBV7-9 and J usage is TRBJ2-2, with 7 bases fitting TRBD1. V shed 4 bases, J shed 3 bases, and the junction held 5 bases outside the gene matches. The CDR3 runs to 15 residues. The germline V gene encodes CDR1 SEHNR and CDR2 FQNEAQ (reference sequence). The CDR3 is CASSSTGKDTGELFF. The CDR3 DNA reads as TGTGCCAGCAGCTCGACAGGGAAGGACACCGGGGAGCTGTTTTTT.

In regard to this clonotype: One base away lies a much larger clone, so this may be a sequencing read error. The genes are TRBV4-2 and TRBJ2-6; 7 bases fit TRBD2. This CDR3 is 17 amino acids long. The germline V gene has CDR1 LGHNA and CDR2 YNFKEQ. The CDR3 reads CASTSGNPDSGSNVLTF. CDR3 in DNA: TGTGCCAGCACTAGCGGTAACCCCGACTCTGGGTCCAACGTCCTGACTTTC.

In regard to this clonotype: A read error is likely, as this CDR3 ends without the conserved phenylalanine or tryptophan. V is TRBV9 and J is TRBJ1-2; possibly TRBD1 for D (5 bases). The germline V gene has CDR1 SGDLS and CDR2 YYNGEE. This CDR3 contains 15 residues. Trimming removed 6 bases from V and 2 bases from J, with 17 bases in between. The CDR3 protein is CASTELPEGNYGYTI. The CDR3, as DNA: TGTGCCAGCACCGAGTTGCCAGAGGGGAACTATGGCTACACCATC.

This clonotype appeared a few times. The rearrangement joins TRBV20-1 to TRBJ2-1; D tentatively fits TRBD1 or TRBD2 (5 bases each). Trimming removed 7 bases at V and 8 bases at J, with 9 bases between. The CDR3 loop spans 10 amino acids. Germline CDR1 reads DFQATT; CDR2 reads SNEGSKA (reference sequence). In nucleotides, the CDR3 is TGCAGTGTCCCGGGGCATGAGCAGTTCTTC. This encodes CSVPGHEQFF.

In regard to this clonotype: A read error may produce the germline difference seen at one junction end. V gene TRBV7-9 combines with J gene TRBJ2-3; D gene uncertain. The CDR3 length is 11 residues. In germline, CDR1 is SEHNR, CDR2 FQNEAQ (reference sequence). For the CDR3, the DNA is TGTGCCAGCAGACCAACAGATACGCGGAATTTT. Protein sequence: CASRPTDTRNF. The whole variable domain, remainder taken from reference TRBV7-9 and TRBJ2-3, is DTGVSQNPRHKITKRGQNVTFRCDPISEHNRLYWYRQTLGQGPEFLTYFQNEAQLEKSRLLSDRFSAERPKGSFSTLEIQRTEQGDSAMYLCASRPTDTRNFGPGTRLTVL.

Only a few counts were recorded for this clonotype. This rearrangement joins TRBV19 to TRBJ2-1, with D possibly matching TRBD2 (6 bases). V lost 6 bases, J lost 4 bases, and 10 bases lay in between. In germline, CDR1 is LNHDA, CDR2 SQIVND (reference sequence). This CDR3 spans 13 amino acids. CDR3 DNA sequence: TGTGCCAGTAGCGAGGGACTGTACAATGAGCAGTTCTTC. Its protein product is CASSEGLYNEQFF. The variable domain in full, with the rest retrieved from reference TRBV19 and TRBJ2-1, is DGGITQSPKYLFRKEGQNVTLSCEQNLNHDAMYWYRQDPGQGLRLIYYSQIVNDFQKGDIAEGYSVSREKKESFPLTVTSAQKNPTAFYLCASSEGLYNEQFFGPGTRLTVL.

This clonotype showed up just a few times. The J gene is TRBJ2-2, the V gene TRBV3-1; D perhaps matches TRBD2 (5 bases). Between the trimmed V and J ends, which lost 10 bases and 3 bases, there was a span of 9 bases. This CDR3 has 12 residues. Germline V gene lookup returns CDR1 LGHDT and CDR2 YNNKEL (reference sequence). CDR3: CAISGDTGELFF. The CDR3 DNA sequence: TGTGCCATCTCCGGGGACACCGGGGAGCTGTTTTTT.

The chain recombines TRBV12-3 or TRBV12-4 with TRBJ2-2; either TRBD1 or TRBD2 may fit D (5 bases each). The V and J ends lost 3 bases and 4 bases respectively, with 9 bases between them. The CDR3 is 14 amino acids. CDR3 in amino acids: CASSFEGITGELFF. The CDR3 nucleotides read TGTGCCAGCAGTTTCGAGGGGATCACCGGGGAGCTGTTTTTT.

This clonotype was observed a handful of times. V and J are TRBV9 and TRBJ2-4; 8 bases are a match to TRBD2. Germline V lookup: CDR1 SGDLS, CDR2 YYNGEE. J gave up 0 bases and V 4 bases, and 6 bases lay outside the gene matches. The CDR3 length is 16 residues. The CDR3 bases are TGTGCCAGCAGCCCTGGGACTAGAGCAGCCAAAAACATTCAGTACTTC. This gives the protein CASSPGTRAAKNIQYF.

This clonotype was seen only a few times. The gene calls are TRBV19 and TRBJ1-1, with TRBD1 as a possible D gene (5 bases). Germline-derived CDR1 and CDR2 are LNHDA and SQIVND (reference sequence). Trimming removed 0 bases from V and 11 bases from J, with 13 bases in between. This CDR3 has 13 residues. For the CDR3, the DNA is TGTGCCAGTAGTATAGATCGACAGACCGTGGCTTTCTTT. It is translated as CASSIDRQTVAFF. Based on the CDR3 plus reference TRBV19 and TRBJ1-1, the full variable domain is DGGITQSPKYLFRKEGQNVTLSCEQNLNHDAMYWYRQDPGQGLRLIYYSQIVNDFQKGDIAEGYSVSREKKESFPLTVTSAQKNPTAFYLCASSIDRQTVAFFGQGTRLTVV.

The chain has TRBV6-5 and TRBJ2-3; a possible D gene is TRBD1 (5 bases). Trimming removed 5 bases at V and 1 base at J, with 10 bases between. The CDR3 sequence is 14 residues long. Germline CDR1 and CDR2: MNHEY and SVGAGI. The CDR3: CASSRSRGTDTQYF. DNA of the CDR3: TGTGCCAGCAGTCGCAGCAGGGGCACAGATACGCAGTATTTT.

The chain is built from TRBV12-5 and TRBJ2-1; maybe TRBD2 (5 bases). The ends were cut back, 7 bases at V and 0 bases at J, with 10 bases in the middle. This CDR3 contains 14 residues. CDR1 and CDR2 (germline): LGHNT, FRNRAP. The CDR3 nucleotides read TGTGCTAGTGCCACGGGGAGCTCCTACAATGAGCAGTTCTTC. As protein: CASATGSSYNEQFF.

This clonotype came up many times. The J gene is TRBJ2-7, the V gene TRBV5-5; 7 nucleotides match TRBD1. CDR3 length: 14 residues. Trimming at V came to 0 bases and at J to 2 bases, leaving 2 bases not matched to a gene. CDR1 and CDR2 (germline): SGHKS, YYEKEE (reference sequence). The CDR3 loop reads CASSLAGTAYEQYF. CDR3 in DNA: TGTGCCAGCAGCTTGGCCGGGACAGCCTACGAGCAGTACTTC.